This TCR beta chain was profiled in a study of T cell responses to AZD1222 COVID-19 vaccine (dated by TCRdb to 2020 to 2023). The study in broad terms: AZD1222 recipients with second doses at about 4 weeks or about 12 weeks were pooled, because spike-specific TCR depth and breadth did not differ between schedules. A total of roughly 240 trial participants underwent TCR sequencing, of whom about 210 received two doses of AZD1222 and about 25 received two doses of the MenACWY control vaccine. Trial participants were enrolled by age into 18-55, 56-69 and 70-plus year subgroups, with roughly 160, 29 and 62 TCR-sequenced participants respectively.

Points the paper makes about the study in general: The vaccine-associated CD4 TCRs covered the entire spike protein, and the dominant responses fell in regions 160-218 and 743-854. The 56-69-year group was small, and its depth increase did not reach significance, likely because of low power. Most participants were white British and females outnumbered males, and the authors suggested that clonal diversity may have been underestimated. Only five to seven AZD1222 recipients were SARS-CoV-2 seropositive at baseline, limiting conclusions about previously exposed vaccinees. Because no day 14 peak-response samples were available, the repertoires could be characterized only after the peak T cell response. Nearly half of unique spike-specific TCRs reportedly recognized epitopes outside regions mutated in the B.1.351 and B.1.1.7 variants. A significant rise in spike-specific TCR breadth and depth was observed after two AZD1222 doses relative to day 0 and relative to MenACWY recipients.

The CDR3 regions of human TCRbeta chains were subjected to immunosequencing. The original methods were these. Repertoire TCRs were checked for matches against a reference library of SARS-CoV-2-specific TCRs that had been generated using the MIRA antigen-specificity platform. Breadth was defined as the fraction of unique TCRs that were SARS-CoV-2-associated. Depth was defined as the fraction of total T cells that were SARS-CoV-2-associated. Using the MIRA data, each spike-specific TCR was mapped to the spike region that the TCR reacts to and placed in a CD4 or CD8 class. Log10-transformed breadth and depth values were compared by one-way ANOVA with Sidak's multiple comparisons tests. Sourced from immuneACCESS, this table was stored by TCRdb with only in-frame sequences that have V and J called. A share of the clones is absent; for the studies checked, an unresolved V gene accounts for under half, and the remainder has no known explanation. That table supplies the V and J calls and clone size; D and trimming were determined from the DNA. Recorded for this sample are 100,000 to 110,000 clones; 92% of them occurred a single time. In total, the top ten clones hold more than 1.5% of the sample.

To note about this clone: It lacks a known antigen. Qualities for individual bases were not recorded, and no much larger clone is one base off.

CDR1 and CDR2 (SEHNR, FQNEAQ) derive from the germline V gene (reference sequence). Including the terminal cysteine and phenylalanine, the CDR3 comprises 11 residues. The DNA shown is the 33-base CDR3, in frame from base 1. V and J are truncated by 5 bases and 10 bases respectively, leaving an intervening sequence of 9 bases. The sample's time point, from its label and the paper: baseline before first vaccination. Vaccinee samples were obtained from the UK trials COV001 and COV002, which included a single-blind randomized controlled phase 2/3 trial of AZD1222 (ChAdOx1 nCoV-19) in healthy adults. For TCRbeta chain sequencing, PBMC samples were collected from trial participants at day 0 and at day 28 after the second dose.

Recombination connected TRBV7-9 to TRBJ2-1, with the identity of the D gene unclear. The sample was peripheral blood, taken on day 0 of AZD1222 vaccination. The clonotype was recovered from an adult in good health. The nucleotide sequence is given as TGTGCCAGCAGCCAAATGAGGGAGCAGTTCTTC. This codes for CASSQMREQFF.